What follows are 29 T cell receptor beta chains derived from one specimen sequenced in a study of cytomegalovirus exposure and HLA in healthy donors. It was with 60 Vbeta and 13 Jbeta primers that the PCR ran. Some clones are missing from TCRdb's copy, which holds only in-frame ones; the method was immunoSEQ multiplex PCR. In the table there are about 120,000 clones, around 81% of which are singletons. Specimen: PBMCs. These receptor sequences come from a woman aged 40 to 50 in good health and CMV-seronegative.

This clone was picked up a small number of times. The V call is TRBV25-1, the J call TRBJ1-5, with a tentative D call TRBD1 (5 bases). Germline CDR1 reads MGHDK; CDR2 reads SYGVNS. V was cut by 2 bases and J by 1 base, with 9 bases left in between. The CDR3 sequence is 15 residues long. The CDR3 bases are TGTGCCAGCAGTGAAGAAGCAGGGAGCAATCAGCCCCAGCATTTT. This codes for CASSEEAGSNQPQHF.

This CDR3 is CASSLGGGTEPSGNTIYF. CDR3 sequence (DNA): TGTGCCAGCAGCTTAGGGGGGGGCACAGAACCCTCTGGAAACACCATATATTTT. The V call is TRBV5-6, the J call TRBJ1-3; D possibly corresponds to TRBD1 (6 bases). This CDR3 spans 18 amino acids. With 2 bases removed from V and 0 bases from J, the gap between germline ends came to 18 bases. CDR1 and CDR2 from the germline V gene are SGHDT and YYEEEE.

The chain has TRBV5-6 and TRBJ1-2; 9 nucleotides match TRBD1. The V and J ends lost 4 bases and 7 bases, in that order; junction bases with no gene match: 8. The CDR3 loop spans 14 amino acids. Per the germline V gene, CDR1 is SGHDT and CDR2 is YYEEEE. The CDR3 DNA follows: TGTGCCAGCAGCCCTGGGACAGGGTCTGGTGGCTACACCTTC. Translated, it gives CASSPGTGSGGYTF.

The chain employs TRBV5-1 and TRBJ2-7; D is possibly TRBD2 (6 bases). The CDR3 is 15 amino acids. The V end was cut by 1 base, the J end by 2 bases, with 13 bases between. Germline V lookup: CDR1 SGHRS, CDR2 YFSETQ. This chain's CDR3 is CASSLPGRGTYEQYF. For the CDR3, the DNA is TGCGCCAGCAGCTTGCCCGGGAGAGGAACCTACGAGCAGTACTTC.

Only one count was recorded for this clone. The chain uses TRBV5-1 and TRBJ2-7; D might be TRBD1 (6 bases). The germline V gene encodes CDR1 SGHRS and CDR2 YFSETQ. Trimming took 0 bases from V and 6 from J, leaving 13 bases between them. The CDR3 contains 14 residues. The CDR3 sequence is CASSLDRDTSEQYF. The DNA of the CDR3 is TGCGCCAGCAGCTTGGATCGGGACACCAGCGAGCAGTACTTC.

The chain couples TRBV5-8 to TRBJ1-5, with D possibly TRBD1 on 6 matching bases. The V end lost 4 bases, the J end lost 1 base, and 12 bases lay between the germline ends. Germline-derived CDR1 and CDR2 are SGHTS and YDEGEE. This CDR3 is built from 15 residues. CDR3 bases: TGTGCCAGCAGCCAGGGGACGGTCAGCAATCAGCCCCAGCATTTT. Encoded protein: CASSQGTVSNQPQHF.

This chain joins TRBV6-5 and TRBJ2-1; 15 bases map to TRBD2. In germline, CDR1 is MNHEY, CDR2 SVGAGI. The CDR3 extends over 15 amino acids. The J segment lost 7 bases and the V segment lost 5 bases, leaving 3 bases of the junction unmatched. This chain's CDR3 is CASSKGLAGGNEQFF. Here the CDR3 DNA reads TGTGCCAGCAGTAAGGGACTAGCGGGAGGTAATGAGCAGTTCTTC.

The chain combines TRBV5-1 with TRBJ2-1; D uncertain. The CDR3 consists of 15 residues. From germline, CDR1 is SGHRS and CDR2 YFSETQ. The germline V and J ends were trimmed by 4 bases and 5 bases, with 16 bases remaining between them. This chain's CDR3 is CASSRHLVPDNEQFF. The DNA for the CDR3 is TGCGCCAGCAGCCGTCACCTAGTCCCGGACAATGAGCAGTTCTTC.

This sequence joins TRBV2 and TRBJ2-5, with 8 bases that match TRBD2. Germline CDR1 and CDR2: SNHLY and FYNNEI. The trim removed 7 bases at V and 2 bases at J, leaving 9 bases unmatched. CDR3 length equals 15 residues. DNA of the CDR3: TGTGCCAGCATCTTGCTAGCGGGCATGCAAGAGACCCAGTACTTC. Translated: CASILLAGMQETQYF. The full variable domain, in which reference TRBV2 and TRBJ2-5 provide the parts outside the CDR3, is EPEVTQTPSHQVTQMGQEVILRCVPISNHLYFYWYRQILGQKVEFLVSFYNNEISEKSEIFDDQFSVERPDGSNFTLKIRSTKLEDSAMYFCASILLAGMQETQYFGPGTRLLVL.

The chain employs TRBV14 and TRBJ1-1; 7 bases fit TRBD1. This CDR3 is 15 amino acids long. Germline V gives CDR1 SGHDN, CDR2 FVKESK. Trimming removed 1 base from V and 4 bases from J; junction bases left unmatched: 6. The CDR3 DNA follows: TGTGCCAGCAGCCAAGCAACCCAGGGGGGCACTGAAGCTTTCTTT. Amino acids: CASSQATQGGTEAFF.

With regard to this clone: An end of the junction does not agree with germline; a read error may underlie this. This sample includes further DNA sequences coding for the same CDR3. The rearrangement joins TRBV30 to TRBJ2-6, with 10 bases aligning to TRBD1. Per germline, CDR1 GTSNPN and CDR2 SVGIG (reference sequence). CDR3 length equals 15 residues. CDR3 nucleotide sequence: TGTGCCTGGGGACAGGGGGGCTCTGGGGCCAACGTCTTGACTTTC. It specifies CAWGQGGSGANVLTF. The complete variable domain, with remaining parts taken from reference TRBV30 and TRBJ2-6, reads SQTIHQWPATLVQPVGSPLSLECTVEGTSNPNLYWYRQAAGRGLQLLFYSVGIGQISSEVPQNLSASRPQDRQFILSSKKLLLSDSGFYLCAWGQGGSGANVLTFGAGSRLTVL.

The chain is built from TRBV5-5 and TRBJ2-7, with 9 bases aligning to TRBD1. This CDR3 is built from 15 residues. Germline-derived CDR1 and CDR2 are SGHKS and YYEKEE (reference sequence). J lost 5 bases, V lost 0 bases, and 6 bases had no gene match. The CDR3 DNA follows: TGTGCCAGCAGCTTGGGGGACAGGGTCGCCCACGAGCAGTACTTC. Amino acid sequence: CASSLGDRVAHEQYF.

The rearrangement joins TRBV30 to TRBJ1-1; D is ambiguous. The CDR3 contains 13 residues. Per germline, CDR1 GTSNPN and CDR2 SVGIG (reference sequence). V shed 0 bases and J shed 4 bases, with 9 bases lying between them. CDR3 nucleotide sequence: TGTGCCTGGAGTGTATCCGGTGGCACTGAAGCTTTCTTT. As protein: CAWSVSGGTEAFF.

The table lists this clone with a count of one. J is TRBJ1-5 and V is TRBV30, with D possibly TRBD1 on 5 matching bases. The CDR3 runs to 14 residues. V was pared by 1 base and J by 0 bases, with 7 bases between. Germline V gives CDR1 GTSNPN, CDR2 SVGIG (reference sequence). The CDR3 sequence: CAWSGQISNQPQHF. The CDR3 coding sequence is TGTGCCTGGAGTGGACAGATTAGCAATCAGCCCCAGCATTTT.

This chain uses TRBV4-2 with TRBJ2-1; TRBD2 matches at 9 bases. The germline V gene has CDR1 LGHNA and CDR2 YNFKEQ. V lost 1 base to trimming and J lost 5 bases; unmatched junction nucleotides: 6. This CDR3 contains 16 residues. CDR3 in DNA: TGTGCCAGCAGCCAAGGTGAGACTAGCGGTAACAATGAGCAGTTCTTC. This codes for CASSQGETSGNNEQFF.

This sequence joins TRBV19 and TRBJ1-2; the D is unclear. Germline V lookup: CDR1 LNHDA, CDR2 SQIVND (reference sequence). This CDR3 spans 15 amino acids. The V and J ends lost 7 bases and 2 bases respectively, with 17 bases between them. CDR3 coding DNA: TGTGCCAGTAACCCGACGGGCGAGGGAAACTATGGCTACACCTTC. This translates into CASNPTGEGNYGYTF.

The chain joins TRBV21-1 to TRBJ2-3; the D call TRBD2 from the table was never checked on the DNA. TRBV21-1 corresponds to a pseudogene. The CDR3 is 15 amino acids. This CDR3 is CAIASGGTNTDTQYF. The CDR3 DNA follows: TGTGCCATCGCCTCGGGAGGGACTAACACAGATACGCAGTATTTT.

This rearrangement joins TRBV5-1 to TRBJ2-2; no clear D. Deletions cut 4 bases from V and 0 bases from J, with 10 bases between. This CDR3 has 15 amino acids. CDR1 SGHRS and CDR2 YFSETQ come from the germline V gene. CDR3 bases: TGCGCCAGCAGCGCTGCAGGCGCGAACACCGGGGAGCTGTTTTTT. The encoded protein is CASSAAGANTGELFF.

The V and J genes are TRBV5-1 and TRBJ1-1; D possibly corresponds to TRBD1 (5 bases). Per the germline V gene, CDR1 is SGHRS and CDR2 is YFSETQ. CDR3 length equals 14 residues. Trimming removed 1 base at V and 7 bases at J, with 14 bases between. DNA for the CDR3: TGCGCCAGCAGCTTGTTGCAGGGCTTGGGTGAAGCTTTCTTT. Its translation is CASSLLQGLGEAFF.

A few counts support this clone. The J gene is TRBJ2-7, the V gene TRBV2, with TRBD2 as a possible D gene (6 bases). Trimming shortened V by 7 bases and J by 3 bases, and 10 bases separated the two germline ends. Germline V lookup: CDR1 SNHLY, CDR2 FYNNEI. This CDR3 region has 12 residues. In nucleotides, the CDR3 is TGTGCCAGCACCGGGGGAGGCTACGAGCAGTACTTC. Amino acid sequence: CASTGGGYEQYF.

V is TRBV28 and J is TRBJ2-6, with 7 bases that match TRBD2. This CDR3 is built from 17 residues. Germline CDR1 is MDHEN and CDR2 is SYDVKM. The ends lost 5 bases at V and 1 base at J; junction bases unmatched: 8. Written as DNA, the CDR3 is TGTGCCAGCAGTGCCCCAGCCGGGGGGTCTGGGGCCAACGTCCTGACTTTC. It translates to CASSAPAGGSGANVLTF. The full variable domain, its missing parts supplied by reference TRBV28 and TRBJ2-6, is DVKVTQSSRYLVKRTGEKVFLECVQDMDHENMFWYRQDPGLGLRLIYFSYDVKMKEKGDIPEGYSVSREKKERFSLILESASTNQTSMYLCASSAPAGGSGANVLTFGAGSRLTVL.

The rearrangement uses TRBV15 and TRBJ1-5; 7 nucleotides agree with TRBD1. Germline lookup yields CDR1 LNHNV and CDR2 YYDKDF (reference sequence). V trimming: 2 bases; J trimming: 5 bases; junction bases outside the gene matches: 3. The CDR3 is 14 amino acids. As DNA, the CDR3 is TGTGCCACCAGCAGATACCAGGGGGATCAGCCCCAGCATTTT. Residues: CATSRYQGDQPQHF.

The V gene is TRBV30, the J gene TRBJ1-1; 9 bases are a match to TRBD1. Germline V gene lookup returns CDR1 GTSNPN and CDR2 SVGIG (reference sequence). The CDR3 runs to 13 residues. V lost 2 bases and J lost 3; bases outside the gene matches: 1. As DNA, the CDR3 is TGTGCCTGGAGTAGGGACAGGGACACTGAAGCTTTCTTT. It encodes CAWSRDRDTEAFF.

This clone came up a few times. This rearrangement joins TRBV5-6 to TRBJ2-7; D is possibly TRBD1 (6 bases). Deletions cut 6 bases from V and 2 bases from J, with 15 bases between. Per the germline V gene, CDR1 is SGHDT and CDR2 is YYEEEE. The CDR3 runs 14 residues. CDR3 coding DNA: TGTGCCAGCAACACTATAAAGGGGGCCTACGAGCAGTACTTC. Its protein is CASNTIKGAYEQYF.

This clone was recorded a few times. V and J are TRBV5-6 and TRBJ2-5; TRBD1 aligns across 7 bases. The CDR3 runs to 13 residues. CDR1 SGHDT and CDR2 YYEEEE come from the germline V gene. The trim removed 4 bases at V and 5 bases at J, leaving 5 bases unmatched. The CDR3 region is CASSEGTEETQYF. As DNA, the CDR3 is TGTGCCAGCAGCGAAGGGACAGAGGAGACCCAGTACTTC.

The J gene is TRBJ2-1, the V gene TRBV7-2; TRBD2 matches at 10 bases. The CDR3 is made up of 15 amino acids. Germline-derived CDR1 and CDR2 are SGHTA and FQGNSA. The J segment lost 2 bases and the V segment lost 5 bases, leaving 3 bases of the junction unmatched. This CDR3 is CASSLTSGTYNEQFF. CDR3 DNA sequence: TGTGCCAGCAGCCTAACTAGCGGGACCTACAATGAGCAGTTCTTC.

V and J are TRBV5-4 and TRBJ2-7; TRBD1 agrees at 7 bases. The germline gives CDR1 SGHNT, CDR2 YYREEE (reference sequence). V gave up 0 bases and J gave up 2 bases; unmatched junction bases: 2. The CDR3 spans 14 residues. In DNA, the CDR3 is TGTGCCAGCAGCTTGGGACAGGGACCCTACGAGCAGTACTTC. It codes for CASSLGQGPYEQYF.

The chain has TRBV27 and TRBJ1-5, with 12 bases fitting TRBD1. This CDR3 is built from 15 residues. V shed 4 bases and J 7 bases; nucleotides not matched to a gene: 5. CDR1 MNHEY and CDR2 SMNVEV come from the germline V gene (reference sequence). The DNA for the CDR3 is TGTGCCAGCAGTTGGGACAGGGGGCCAGGACAGCCCCAGCATTTT. This gives the protein CASSWDRGPGQPQHF.

The chain carries TRBV6-1 and TRBJ1-1; D gene uncertain. The V gene lost 7 bases and the J gene lost 0 bases, with 12 bases spanning the gap. This CDR3 has 14 amino acids. Germline assignment: CDR1 MNHNS and CDR2 SASEGT. The CDR3 nucleotides read TGTGCCAGCACTCCTGGAGCGGTGAACACTGAAGCTTTCTTT. This sequence encodes CASTPGAVNTEAFF.